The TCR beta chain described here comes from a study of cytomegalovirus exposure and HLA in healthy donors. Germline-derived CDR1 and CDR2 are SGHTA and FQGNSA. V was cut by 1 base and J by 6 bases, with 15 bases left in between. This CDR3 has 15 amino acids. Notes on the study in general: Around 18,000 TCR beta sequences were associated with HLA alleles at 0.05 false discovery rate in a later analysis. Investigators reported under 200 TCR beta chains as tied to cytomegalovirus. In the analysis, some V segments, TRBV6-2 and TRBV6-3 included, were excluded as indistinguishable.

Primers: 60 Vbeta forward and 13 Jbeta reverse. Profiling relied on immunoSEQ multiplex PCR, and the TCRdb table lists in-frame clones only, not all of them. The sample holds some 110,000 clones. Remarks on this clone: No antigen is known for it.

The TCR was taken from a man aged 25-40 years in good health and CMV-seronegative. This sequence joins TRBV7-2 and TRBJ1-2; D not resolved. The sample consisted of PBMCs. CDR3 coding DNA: TGTGCCAGCAGCTTAGGTCCCGGGGTAGAAAATGGCTACACCTTC. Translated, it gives CASSLGPGVENGYTF.